A selection of T cell receptor beta chains follows, all from one sample in a study of T cells in localized non-small cell lung cancer. The method was immunoSEQ multiplex PCR; TCRdb's version includes in-frame clones alone and lacks a portion of them. This repertoire shows over 55,000 clones, about nine tenths found once; its top ten account for about 2.1%. The source material was peripheral blood, sampled before any cancer treatment. The receptors originated from a woman between 35 and 75 years old with stage I lung adenocarcinoma. CDR3s include the opening cysteine and the closing phenylalanine or tryptophan. D genes are given only for firm matches. The listing skips clone size in some rows; elsewhere it reads once, few, many or a size class.

clone_size	v_call	j_call	d_call	cdr3_nt	cdr3_aa
NA	TRBV2	TRBJ1-2	NA	TGTGCCAGCAGTGAAGAGCCGAACTATGGCTACACCTTC	CASSEEPNYGYTF
NA	TRBV5-1	TRBJ2-2	TRBD1	TGCGCCAGCAGCTTGCAGGGACAGGGGGGCACCGGGGAGCTGTTTTTT	CASSLQGQGGTGELFF
NA	TRBV7-9	TRBJ2-7	NA	TGTGCCAGCAGCGAGAAAAACGAGCAGTACTTC	CASSEKNEQYF
NA	TRBV11-2	TRBJ2-7	NA	TGTGCCAGCAGCCCGGCGGGTTTCTCCGAGCAGTACTTC	CASSPAGFSEQYF
NA	TRBV7-9	TRBJ1-3	TRBD1	TGTGCCAGCAGCTCGACTTTCCAGGGGGCGGGTGGAAACACCATATATTTT	CASSSTFQGAGGNTIYF
NA	TRBV2	TRBJ2-1	TRBD2	TGTGCCAGCACTCCACTAGCGTCCTCCTACAATGAGCAGTTCTTC	CASTPLASSYNEQFF
NA	TRBV7-8	TRBJ2-7	TRBD2	TGTGCCAGCAGCTTAGCGAGTGACGGGACTAGCGGGAGGGAGATAACCTACGAGCAGTACTTC	CASSLASDGTSGREITYEQYF
NA	TRBV7-9	TRBJ1-1	NA	TGTGCCAGCAGCTTTTTTAGGGAAGTATTGAACACTGAAGCTTTCTTT	CASSFFREVLNTEAFF
NA	TRBV2	TRBJ1-1	NA	TGTGCCAGCAGTGAAGGAAGGATAATCGGCACTGAAGCTTTCTTT	CASSEGRIIGTEAFF
NA	TRBV9	TRBJ2-3	TRBD2	TGTGCCAGCAGCGTAGAGGGAGGGGTAGCGGGGGGCCCTAGCACAGATACGCAGTATTTT	CASSVEGGVAGGPSTDTQYF
NA	TRBV19	TRBJ1-4	NA	TGTGCCACCGGACACAGGGCCACTAATGAAAAACTGTTTTTT	CATGHRATNEKLFF
NA	TRBV6-1	TRBJ2-5	TRBD2	TGTGCCAGCAGTGACTTCTTTCTAGCGGGGGGCATAGAGACCCAGTACTTC	CASSDFFLAGGIETQYF
NA	TRBV5-1	TRBJ2-7	NA	TGCGCCAGCAGCTTGGCCGTCCAGGGAAATGAAGAGCAGTACTTC	CASSLAVQGNEEQYF
NA	TRBV14	TRBJ2-5	NA	TGTGCCAGCAGCCAAGATGAGACCCAGTACTTC	CASSQDETQYF
NA	TRBV4-3	TRBJ2-6	NA	TGCGCCAGCAGCCAAGATAGACACGGCCCCCGCTCTGGGGCCAACGTCCTGACTTTC	CASSQDRHGPRSGANVLTF
once	TRBV4-2	TRBJ1-4	NA	TGTGCCAGCAGCCAAGTTGGGGAAAAACTGTTTTTT	CASSQVGEKLFF
NA	TRBV18	TRBJ2-3	NA	TGTGCCAGCTCACCACCGACGAGTGAAGCAGATACGCAGTATTTT	CASSPPTSEADTQYF
NA	TRBV5-5	TRBJ1-3	NA	TGTGCCAGCAGCTTATGGGGGGCTGGAAACACCATATATTTT	CASSLWGAGNTIYF
NA	TRBV6-6	TRBJ2-1	NA	TGTGCCAGCAGTTACGAGGGGCGGTACAATGAGCAGTTCTTC	CASSYEGRYNEQFF
NA	TRBV10-3	TRBJ1-1	NA	TGTGCCATCAGTGAGTTGGCAGGGGAGGACACTGAAGCTTTCTTT	CAISELAGEDTEAFF
once	TRBV9	TRBJ2-1	TRBD2	TGTGCCAGCAGCGTAGTTAGCGGGAGCTACAATGAGCAGTTCTTC	CASSVVSGSYNEQFF
NA	TRBV5-6	TRBJ1-2	NA	TGTGCCAGCAGCTGGGAGCGGGACGGCTACACCTTC	CASSWERDGYTF
NA	TRBV19	TRBJ1-5	NA	TGTGCCAGTAGTATATCGGGGGGCAGTCAGCCCCAGCATTTT	CASSISGGSQPQHF
NA	TRBV6-6	TRBJ1-1	TRBD1	TGTGCCAGCAGTTACTCGTGGGGGACAGGTACTGAAGCTTTCTTT	CASSYSWGTGTEAFF
NA	TRBV6-6	TRBJ2-1	NA	TGTGCCAGCAGTTACTCTTGGACAGTAAACAATGAGCAGTTCTTC	CASSYSWTVNNEQFF